This TCR beta chain was retrieved from a study of early stage breast cancer tumors. Study background: ER+/PR+/HER2- status applied to about 75% of the 16 invasive breast tumors.

This table comes from immunoSEQ multiplex PCR, and its TCRdb copy is limited to in-frame clones, with some not included. This table has tens of thousands of clones, about 70% appearing once. The germline V and J ends were trimmed by 4 bases and 4 bases, with 9 bases remaining between them. CDR3 length: 13 residues. The germline V gene has CDR1 SGDLS and CDR2 YYNGEE. V and J are TRBV9 and TRBJ1-3, with D perhaps matching TRBD1 (6 bases). Sequencing was done on a sample of blood. The source of this sequence is a person aged 55 to 70 with breast cancer. The CDR3 DNA reads TGTGCCAGCAGCCCAGGGGTAGGAAACACCATATATTTT. Translated, it gives CASSPGVGNTIYF.